This T cell receptor (beta chain) originates from a study of beta chain features in type 1 diabetes. As for the study in general: The samples had roughly 110,000,000 sorted cells examined in all.

Sorting of CD4+ naive, central memory, regulatory and stem cell-like memory cells was performed via CD45RO/CCR7/CD25/CD127/CD95/CD27. cDNA synthesis used the whole RNA isolate, giving expressed TCRB sequences. The assay was immunoSEQ multiplex PCR, and TCRdb's table has in-frame clones only and misses some. This table holds over 500,000 clones, about 16% found once. The CDR3 has 15 residues. CDR1 SGHRS and CDR2 YFSETQ come from the germline V gene. Unmatched junction bases numbered 5, after V lost 2 bases and J lost 5 bases. The specimen sequenced was naive CD4+ T cells from blood. The receptor was isolated from a man between 18 and 29 years old in good health. The chain has TRBV5-1 and TRBJ2-3; 10 bases are shared with TRBD2. CDR3 nucleotides: TGCGCCAGCAGCTTAGCGGGGGGGCAAGGAGATACGCAGTATTTT. Amino acid sequence: CASSLAGGQGDTQYF. Together with reference TRBV5-1 and TRBJ2-3, the CDR3 gives the full variable domain: KAGVTQTPRYLIKTRGQQVTLSCSPISGHRSVSWYQQTPGQGLQFLFEYFSETQRNKGNFPGRFSGRQFSNSRSEMNVSTLELGDSALYLCASSLAGGQGDTQYFGPGTRLTVL.